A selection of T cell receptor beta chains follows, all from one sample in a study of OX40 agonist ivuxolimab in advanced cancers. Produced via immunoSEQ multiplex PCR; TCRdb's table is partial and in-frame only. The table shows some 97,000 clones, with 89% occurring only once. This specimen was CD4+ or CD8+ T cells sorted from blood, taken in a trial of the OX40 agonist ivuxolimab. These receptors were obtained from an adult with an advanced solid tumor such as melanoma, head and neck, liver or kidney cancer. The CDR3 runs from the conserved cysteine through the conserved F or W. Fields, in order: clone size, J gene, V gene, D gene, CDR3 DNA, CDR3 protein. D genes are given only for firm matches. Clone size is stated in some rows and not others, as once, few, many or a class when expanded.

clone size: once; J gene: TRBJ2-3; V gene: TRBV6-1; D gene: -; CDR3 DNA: TGTGCCAGCAGTTGGAGAGCAACAGATACGCAGTATTTT; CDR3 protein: CASSWRATDTQYF
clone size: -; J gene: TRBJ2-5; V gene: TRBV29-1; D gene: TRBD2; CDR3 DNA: TGCAGCGTGCGGGGGAGAGGAGAGACCCAGTACTTC; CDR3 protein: CSVRGRGETQYF
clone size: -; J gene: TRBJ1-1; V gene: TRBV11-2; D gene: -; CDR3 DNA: TGTGCCAGTTCGGAGGGGCTAAACACTGAAGCTTTCTTT; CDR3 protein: CASSEGLNTEAFF
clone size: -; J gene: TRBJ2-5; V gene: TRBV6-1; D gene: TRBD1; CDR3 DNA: TGTGCCAGCAGTGTTGACAGGGGAAGGGGAGAGACCCAGTACTTC; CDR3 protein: CASSVDRGRGETQYF
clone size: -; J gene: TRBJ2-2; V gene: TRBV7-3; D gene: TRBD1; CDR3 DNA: TGTGCCAGCAGCGCCGGGACAGGGAAGGCCGGGGAGCTGTTTTTT; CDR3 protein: CASSAGTGKAGELFF
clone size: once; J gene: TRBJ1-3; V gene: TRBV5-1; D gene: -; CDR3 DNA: TGCGCCAGCAGCTTGTCCCTCTCTGGAAACACCATATATTTT; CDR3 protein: CASSLSLSGNTIYF
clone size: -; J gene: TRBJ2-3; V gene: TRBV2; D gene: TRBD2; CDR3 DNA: TGTGCCAGCAGCAGGCGACTAGCGGGAAGCACAGATACGCAGTATTTT; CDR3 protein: CASSRRLAGSTDTQYF
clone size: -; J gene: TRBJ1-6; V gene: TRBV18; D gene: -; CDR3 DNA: TGTGCCAGCTCACCCAATCAGGGGAATTCACCCCTCCACTTT; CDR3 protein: CASSPNQGNSPLHF
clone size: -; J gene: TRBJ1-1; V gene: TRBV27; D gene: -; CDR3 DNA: TGTGCCAGCAGTTTAGGGTCAGGGCACGTCATGAACACTGAAGCTTTCTTT; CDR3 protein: CASSLGSGHVMNTEAFF
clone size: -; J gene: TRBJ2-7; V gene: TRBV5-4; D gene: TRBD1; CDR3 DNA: TGTGCCAGCAGCTTATTTGGGACAGGGGCCTACGAGCAGTACTTC; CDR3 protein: CASSLFGTGAYEQYF
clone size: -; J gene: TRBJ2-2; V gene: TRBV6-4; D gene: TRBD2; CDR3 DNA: TGTGCCAGCAGTTTACTAGCGGGGGGAGTCGCGAACACCGGGGAGCTGTTTTTT; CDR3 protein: CASSLLAGGVANTGELFF
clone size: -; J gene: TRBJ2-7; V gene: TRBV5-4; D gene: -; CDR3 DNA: TGTGCCAGCAGGCCGGGACGGGGCTACGAGCAGTACTTC; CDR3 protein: CASRPGRGYEQYF
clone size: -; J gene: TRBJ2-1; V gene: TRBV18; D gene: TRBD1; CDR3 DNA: TGTGCCAGCTCACCAAAGACAGGGGACAATGAGCAGTTCTTC; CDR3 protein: CASSPKTGDNEQFF
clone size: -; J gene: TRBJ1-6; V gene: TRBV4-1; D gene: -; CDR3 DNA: TGCGCCAGCAGCCAAGATGACGGTGCGTACTCACCCCTCCACTTT; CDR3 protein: CASSQDDGAYSPLHF
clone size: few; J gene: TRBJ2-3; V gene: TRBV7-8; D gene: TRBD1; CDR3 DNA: TGTGCCAGCCGGGACAGGGGGACAGATACGCAGTATTTT; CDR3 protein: CASRDRGTDTQYF
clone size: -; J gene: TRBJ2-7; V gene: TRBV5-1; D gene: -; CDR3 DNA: TGCGCCAGCAGGGCCCTGGACGGGGCCTACGAGCAGTACTTC; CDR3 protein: CASRALDGAYEQYF
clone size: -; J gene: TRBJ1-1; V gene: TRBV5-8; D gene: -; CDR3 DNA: TGTGCCAGCAGCTTGGGGTGGCAGAACACTGAAGCTTTCTTT; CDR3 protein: CASSLGWQNTEAFF
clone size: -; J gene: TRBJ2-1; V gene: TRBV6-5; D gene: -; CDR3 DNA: TGTGCCAGCAGTCTCGATCACGGCCTCGATAGGTTCTTC; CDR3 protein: CASSLDHGLDRFF
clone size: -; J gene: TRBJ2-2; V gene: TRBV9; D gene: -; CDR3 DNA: TGTGCCAGCAGGAGACAGCCCACCGGGGAGCTGTTTTTT; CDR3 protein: CASRRQPTGELFF
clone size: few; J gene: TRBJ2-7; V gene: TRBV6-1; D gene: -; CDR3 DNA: TGTGCCAGCAGCTCGTTCGAGCAGTACTTC; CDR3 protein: CASSSFEQYF
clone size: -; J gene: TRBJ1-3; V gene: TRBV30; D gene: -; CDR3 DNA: TGTGCCTGGAGTGTACCGGGGGGTGGAAACACCATATATTTT; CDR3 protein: CAWSVPGGGNTIYF
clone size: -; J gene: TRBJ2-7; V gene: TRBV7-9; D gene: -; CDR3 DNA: TGTGCCAGCAGCTTAAGCCTAGGAGCCTACGAGCAGTACTTC; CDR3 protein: CASSLSLGAYEQYF
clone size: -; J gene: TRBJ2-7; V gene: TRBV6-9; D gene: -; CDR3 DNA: TGTGCCAGCAGCTATAAGGAGAGCGTGGCAGGGGGGTCCCACGAGCAGTACTTC; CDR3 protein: CASSYKESVAGGSHEQYF
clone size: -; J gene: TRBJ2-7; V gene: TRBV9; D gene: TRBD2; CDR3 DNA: TGTGCCAGCAGCGAAGCTAGCGGGAGTTTCGACGAGCAGTACTTC; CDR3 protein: CASSEASGSFDEQYF
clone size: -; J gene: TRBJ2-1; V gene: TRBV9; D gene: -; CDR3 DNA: TGTGCCAGCAGCGTAGACGGATACAATGAGCAGTTCTTC; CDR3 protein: CASSVDGYNEQFF
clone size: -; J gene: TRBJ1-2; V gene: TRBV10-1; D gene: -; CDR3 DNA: TGCGCCAGCAGTGAAACAGAGTACTATGGCTACACCTTC; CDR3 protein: CASSETEYYGYTF
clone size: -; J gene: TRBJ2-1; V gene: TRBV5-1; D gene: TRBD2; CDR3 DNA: TGCGCCAGCAGCTTGGACGCTAGCGGGGGGGCCGGTGAGCAGTTCTTC; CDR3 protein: CASSLDASGGAGEQFF
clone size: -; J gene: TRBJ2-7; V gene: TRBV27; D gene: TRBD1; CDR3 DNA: TGTGCCAGCAGTGAAACAACCGGGACAGGGGACCCCTACGAGCAGTACTTC; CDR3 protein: CASSETTGTGDPYEQYF
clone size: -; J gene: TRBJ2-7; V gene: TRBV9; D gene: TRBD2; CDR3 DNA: TGTGCCAGCAGCCCTCTAGCGGACCCATCCTACGAGCAGTACTTC; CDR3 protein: CASSPLADPSYEQYF
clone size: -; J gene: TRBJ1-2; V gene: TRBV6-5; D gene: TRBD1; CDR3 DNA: TGTGCCAGCAGTTACACGACAGGGGTGGATGGCTACACCTTC; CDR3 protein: CASSYTTGVDGYTF
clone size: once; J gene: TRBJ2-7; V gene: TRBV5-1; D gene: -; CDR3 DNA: TGCGCCAGCAGCGCCGGACGACTAGGCTGGGGGCGAGAGCAGTACTTC; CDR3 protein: CASSAGRLGWGREQYF
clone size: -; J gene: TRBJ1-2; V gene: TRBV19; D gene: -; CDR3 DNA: TGTGCCAGTACAGGAGTTAACTATGGCTACACCTTC; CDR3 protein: CASTGVNYGYTF
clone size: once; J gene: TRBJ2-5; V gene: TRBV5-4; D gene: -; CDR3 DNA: TGTGCCAGCAATAACCCGGGGGGCGGGAAGACCCAGTACTTC; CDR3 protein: CASNNPGGGKTQYF
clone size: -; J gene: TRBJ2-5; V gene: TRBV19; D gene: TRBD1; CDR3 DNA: TGTGCCAGTAGTATTTACAGGGGAGAGACCCAGTACTTC; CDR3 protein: CASSIYRGETQYF
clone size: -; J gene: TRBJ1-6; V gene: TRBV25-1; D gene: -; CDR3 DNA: TGTGCCAGCAGTGGGTCCCGAACGAGGAGGTCACCCCTCCACTTT; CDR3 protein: CASSGSRTRRSPLHF